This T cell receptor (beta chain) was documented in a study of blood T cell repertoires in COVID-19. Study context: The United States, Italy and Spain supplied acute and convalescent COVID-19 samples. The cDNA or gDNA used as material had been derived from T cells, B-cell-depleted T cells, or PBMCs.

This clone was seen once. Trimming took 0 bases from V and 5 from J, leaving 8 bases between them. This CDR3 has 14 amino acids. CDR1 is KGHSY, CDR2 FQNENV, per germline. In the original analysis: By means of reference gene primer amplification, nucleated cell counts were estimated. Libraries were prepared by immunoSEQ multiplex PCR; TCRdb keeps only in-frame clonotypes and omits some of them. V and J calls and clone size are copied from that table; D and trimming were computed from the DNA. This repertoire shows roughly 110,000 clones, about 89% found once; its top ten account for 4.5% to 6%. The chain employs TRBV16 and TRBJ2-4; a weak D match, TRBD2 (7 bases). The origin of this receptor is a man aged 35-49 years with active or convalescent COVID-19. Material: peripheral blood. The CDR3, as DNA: TGTGCCAGCAGCCAATCGGGGGGGCAAAACATTCAGTACTTC. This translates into CASSQSGGQNIQYF.